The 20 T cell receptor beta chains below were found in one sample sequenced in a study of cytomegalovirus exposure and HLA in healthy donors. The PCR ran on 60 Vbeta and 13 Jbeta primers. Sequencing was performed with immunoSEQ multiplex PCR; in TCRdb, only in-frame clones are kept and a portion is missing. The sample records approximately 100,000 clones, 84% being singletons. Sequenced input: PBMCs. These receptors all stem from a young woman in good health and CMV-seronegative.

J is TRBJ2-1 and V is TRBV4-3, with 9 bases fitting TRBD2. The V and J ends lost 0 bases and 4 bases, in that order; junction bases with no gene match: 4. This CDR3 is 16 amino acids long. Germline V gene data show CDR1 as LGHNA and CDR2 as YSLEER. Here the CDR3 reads CASSQDWAGGYNEQFF. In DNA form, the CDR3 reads TGCGCCAGCAGCCAAGATTGGGCGGGAGGGTACAATGAGCAGTTCTTC.

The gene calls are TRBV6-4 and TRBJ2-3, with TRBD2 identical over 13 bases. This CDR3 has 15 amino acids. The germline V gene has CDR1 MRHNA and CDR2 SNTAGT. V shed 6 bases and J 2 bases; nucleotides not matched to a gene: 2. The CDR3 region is CASSGLAGDTDTQYF. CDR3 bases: TGTGCCAGCAGCGGACTAGCGGGGGACACAGATACGCAGTATTTT.

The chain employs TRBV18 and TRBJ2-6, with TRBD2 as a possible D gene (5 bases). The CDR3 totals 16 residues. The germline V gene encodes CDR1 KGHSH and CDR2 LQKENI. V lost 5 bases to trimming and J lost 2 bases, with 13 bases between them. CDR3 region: CASSEQGGPGANVLTF. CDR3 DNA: TGTGCCAGCTCAGAACAAGGAGGCCCTGGGGCCAACGTCCTGACTTTC.

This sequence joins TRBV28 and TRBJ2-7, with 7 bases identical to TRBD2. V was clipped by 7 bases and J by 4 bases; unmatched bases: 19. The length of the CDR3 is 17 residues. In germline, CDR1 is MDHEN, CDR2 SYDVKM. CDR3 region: CASIEGGERGRSYEQYF. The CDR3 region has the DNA TGTGCCAGCATAGAAGGCGGTGAGCGGGGCAGATCTTACGAGCAGTACTTC. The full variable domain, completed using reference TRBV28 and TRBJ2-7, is DVKVTQSSRYLVKRTGEKVFLECVQDMDHENMFWYRQDPGLGLRLIYFSYDVKMKEKGDIPEGYSVSREKKERFSLILESASTNQTSMYLCASIEGGERGRSYEQYFGPGTRLTVT.

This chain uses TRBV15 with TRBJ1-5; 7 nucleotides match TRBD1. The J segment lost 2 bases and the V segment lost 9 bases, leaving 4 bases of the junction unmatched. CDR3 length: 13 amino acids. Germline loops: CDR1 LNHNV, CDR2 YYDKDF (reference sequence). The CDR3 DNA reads TGTGCCACGCGAACAGGGGGCAATCAGCCCCAGCATTTT. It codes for CATRTGGNQPQHF.

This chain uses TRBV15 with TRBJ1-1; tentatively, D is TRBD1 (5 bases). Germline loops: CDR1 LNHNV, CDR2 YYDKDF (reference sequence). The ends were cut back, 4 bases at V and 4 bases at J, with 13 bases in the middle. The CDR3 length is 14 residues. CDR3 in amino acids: CATSIRRGGTEAFF. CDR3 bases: TGTGCCACCAGCATACGCCGGGGGGGCACTGAAGCTTTCTTT.

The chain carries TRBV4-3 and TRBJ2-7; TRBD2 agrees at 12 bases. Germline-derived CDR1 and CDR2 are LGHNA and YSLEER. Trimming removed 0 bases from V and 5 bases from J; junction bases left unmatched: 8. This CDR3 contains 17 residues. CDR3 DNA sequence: TGCGCCAGCAGCCAAGAAACTAGCGGGAGGAGGTCCCACGAGCAGTACTTC. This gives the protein CASSQETSGRRSHEQYF.

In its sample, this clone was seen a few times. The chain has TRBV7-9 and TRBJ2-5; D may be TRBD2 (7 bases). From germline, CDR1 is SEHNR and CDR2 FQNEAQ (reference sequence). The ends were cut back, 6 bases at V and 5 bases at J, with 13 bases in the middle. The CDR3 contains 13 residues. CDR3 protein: CASRGGAGETQYF. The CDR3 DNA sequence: TGTGCCAGCAGGGGGGGGGCCGGCGAGACCCAGTACTTC.

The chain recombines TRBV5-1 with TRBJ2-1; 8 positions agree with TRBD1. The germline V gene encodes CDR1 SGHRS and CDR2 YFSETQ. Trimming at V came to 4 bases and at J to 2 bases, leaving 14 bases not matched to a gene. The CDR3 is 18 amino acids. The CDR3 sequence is CASSPAGLRDRTYNEQFF. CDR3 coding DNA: TGCGCCAGCAGCCCGGCGGGTTTGCGGGACAGGACCTACAATGAGCAGTTCTTC. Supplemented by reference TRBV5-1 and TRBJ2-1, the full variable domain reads KAGVTQTPRYLIKTRGQQVTLSCSPISGHRSVSWYQQTPGQGLQFLFEYFSETQRNKGNFPGRFSGRQFSNSRSEMNVSTLELGDSALYLCASSPAGLRDRTYNEQFFGPGTRLTVL.

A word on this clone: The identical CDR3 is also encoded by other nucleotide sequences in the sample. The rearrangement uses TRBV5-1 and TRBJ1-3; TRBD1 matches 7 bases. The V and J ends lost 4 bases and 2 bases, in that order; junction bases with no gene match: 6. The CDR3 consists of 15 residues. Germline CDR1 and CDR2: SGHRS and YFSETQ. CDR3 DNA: TGCGCCAGCAGCCTGGCCACAGGGGCTGGAAACACCATATATTTT. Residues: CASSLATGAGNTIYF.

The CDR3 DNA reads as TGTGCCAGCAGCATGGGGACTAGCGGGAGAGAGACCCAGTACTTC. This sequence encodes CASSMGTSGRETQYF. The gene calls are TRBV5-8 and TRBJ2-5; 14 bases are a match to TRBD2. CDR1 is SGHTS and CDR2 is YDEGEE in the germline V gene. CDR3 size: 15 residues. The V and J ends lost 4 bases and 4 bases, in that order; junction bases with no gene match: 3.

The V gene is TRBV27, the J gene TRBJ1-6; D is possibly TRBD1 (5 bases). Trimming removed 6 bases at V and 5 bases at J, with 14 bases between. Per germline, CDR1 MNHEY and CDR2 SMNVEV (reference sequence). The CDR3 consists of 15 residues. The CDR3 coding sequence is TGTGCCAGCAGCTTGGTACAGGCCAATAATTCACCCCTCCACTTT. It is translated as CASSLVQANNSPLHF.

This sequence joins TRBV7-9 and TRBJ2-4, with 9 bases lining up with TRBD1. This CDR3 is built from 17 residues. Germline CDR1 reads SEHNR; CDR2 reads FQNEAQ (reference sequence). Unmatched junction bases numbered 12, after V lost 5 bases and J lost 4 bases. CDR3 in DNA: TGTGCCAGCAGCATGGCGGACAGGGGATGGATAAAAAACATTCAGTACTTC. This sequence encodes CASSMADRGWIKNIQYF. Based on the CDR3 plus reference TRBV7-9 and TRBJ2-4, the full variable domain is DTGVSQNPRHKITKRGQNVTFRCDPISEHNRLYWYRQTLGQGPEFLTYFQNEAQLEKSRLLSDRFSAERPKGSFSTLEIQRTEQGDSAMYLCASSMADRGWIKNIQYFGAGTRLSVL.

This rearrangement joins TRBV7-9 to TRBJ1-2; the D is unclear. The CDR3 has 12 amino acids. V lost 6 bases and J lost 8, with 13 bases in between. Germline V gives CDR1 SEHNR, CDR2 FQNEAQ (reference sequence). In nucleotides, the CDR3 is TGTGCCAGCAGTTCTCATCCGGGGGGCTACACCTTC. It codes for CASSSHPGGYTF.

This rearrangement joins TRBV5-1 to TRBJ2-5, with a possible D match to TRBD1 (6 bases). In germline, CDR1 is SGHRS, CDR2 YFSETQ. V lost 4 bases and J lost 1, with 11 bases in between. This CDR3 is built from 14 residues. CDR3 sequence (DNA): TGCGCCAGCAGCACCGGACAGTTCCAAGAGACCCAGTACTTC. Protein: CASSTGQFQETQYF.

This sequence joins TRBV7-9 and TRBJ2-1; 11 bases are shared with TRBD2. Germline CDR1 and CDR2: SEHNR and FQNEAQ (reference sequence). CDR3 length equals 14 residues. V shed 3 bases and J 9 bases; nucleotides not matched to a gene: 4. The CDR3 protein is CASSFRLAGGEQFF. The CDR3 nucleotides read TGTGCCAGCAGCTTCCGGCTAGCGGGGGGTGAGCAGTTCTTC. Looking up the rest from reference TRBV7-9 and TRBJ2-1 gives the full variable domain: DTGVSQNPRHKITKRGQNVTFRCDPISEHNRLYWYRQTLGQGPEFLTYFQNEAQLEKSRLLSDRFSAERPKGSFSTLEIQRTEQGDSAMYLCASSFRLAGGEQFFGPGTRLTVL.

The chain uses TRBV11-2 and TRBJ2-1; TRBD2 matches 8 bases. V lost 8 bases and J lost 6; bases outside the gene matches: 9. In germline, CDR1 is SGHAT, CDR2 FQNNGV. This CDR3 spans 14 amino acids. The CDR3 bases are TGTGCCAGCCAATACCCGGGAGGGATCAATGAGCAGTTCTTC. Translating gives CASQYPGGINEQFF.

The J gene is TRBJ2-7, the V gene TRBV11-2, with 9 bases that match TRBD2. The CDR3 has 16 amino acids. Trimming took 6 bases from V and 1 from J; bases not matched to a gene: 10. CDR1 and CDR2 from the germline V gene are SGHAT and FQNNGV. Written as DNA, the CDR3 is TGTGCCAGCAGGCGAAATGCCGCGGGGGGGTCCTACGAGCAGTACTTC. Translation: CASRRNAAGGSYEQYF. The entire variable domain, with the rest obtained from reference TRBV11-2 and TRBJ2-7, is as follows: EAGVAQSPRYKIIEKRQSVAFWCNPISGHATLYWYQQILGQGPKLLIQFQNNGVVDDSQLPKDRFSAERLKGVDSTLKIQPAKLEDSAVYLCASRRNAAGGSYEQYFGPGTRLTVT.

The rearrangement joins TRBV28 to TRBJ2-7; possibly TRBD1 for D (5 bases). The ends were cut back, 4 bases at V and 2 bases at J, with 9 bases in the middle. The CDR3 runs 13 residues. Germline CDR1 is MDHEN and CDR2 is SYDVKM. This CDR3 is CASSSTGPYEQYF. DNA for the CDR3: TGTGCCAGCAGTTCTACAGGTCCCTACGAGCAGTACTTC.

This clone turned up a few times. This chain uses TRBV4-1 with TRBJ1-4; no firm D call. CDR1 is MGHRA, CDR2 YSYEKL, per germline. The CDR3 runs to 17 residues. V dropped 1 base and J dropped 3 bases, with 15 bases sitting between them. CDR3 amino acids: CASSQVIGGIANEKLFF. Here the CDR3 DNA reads TGCGCCAGCAGCCAAGTTATTGGCGGGATAGCTAATGAAAAACTGTTTTTT.